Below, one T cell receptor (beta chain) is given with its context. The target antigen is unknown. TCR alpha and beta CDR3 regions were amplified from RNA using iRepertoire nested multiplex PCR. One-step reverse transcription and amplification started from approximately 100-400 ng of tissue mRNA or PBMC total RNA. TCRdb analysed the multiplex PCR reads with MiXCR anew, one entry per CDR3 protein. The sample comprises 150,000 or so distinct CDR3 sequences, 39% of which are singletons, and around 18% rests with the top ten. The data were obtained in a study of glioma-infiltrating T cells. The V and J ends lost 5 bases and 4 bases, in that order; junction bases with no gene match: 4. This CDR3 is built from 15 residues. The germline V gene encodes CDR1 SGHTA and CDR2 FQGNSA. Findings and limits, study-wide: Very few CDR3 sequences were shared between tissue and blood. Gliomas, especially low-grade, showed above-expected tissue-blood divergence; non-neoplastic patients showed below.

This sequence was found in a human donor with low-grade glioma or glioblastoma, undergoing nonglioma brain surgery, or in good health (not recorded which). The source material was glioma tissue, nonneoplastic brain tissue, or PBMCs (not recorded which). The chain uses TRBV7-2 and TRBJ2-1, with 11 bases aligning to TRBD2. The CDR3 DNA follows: TGTGCCAGCAGCGGTAGCGGGGGGGTGTACAATGAGCAGTTCTTC. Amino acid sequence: CASSGSGGVYNEQFF.